This record covers a single T cell receptor beta chain. Which antigen it targets is not known. There are no base qualities to consult, and no much larger clone falls within one base. These data come from a study of blood T cell repertoires in COVID-19 (dated by TCRdb to the early 2020s). Background on the whole study: Samples from collaborators originated in the United States, Italy and Spain and spanned both the acute and convalescent phases of COVID-19. The material from the prospective study consisted of cDNA or gDNA derived from T cells, B-cell-depleted T cells, or PBMCs. The dataset comprised deeply sampled blood TCRbeta repertoires from subjects exposed to, actively infected with, or recovered from COVID-19. The repertoires were released in a freely available public database meant as a resource for research on the immune response to SARS-CoV-2. Samples were obtained from the ongoing ImmuneRACE study (first 160 participants) and from about 1,300 subjects provided by 6 global collaborators. Sample metadata almost always included a de-identified subject ID, COVID-19 status, age in years and sex. Where available, HLA class I and class II types were taken from metadata supplied by the sample provider and were not determined by assay-based typing.

General conclusions and limits of the study: The quantity of clinical and demographic metadata differed by source and by participant and was supplied without curation.

TCRbeta CDR3 regions were amplified from genomic DNA using the immunoSEQ Assay, a bias-controlled multiplex PCR. The authors' analysis ran thus. The number of nucleated cells in each sample was estimated from the amplification of reference gene primers within the assay. To quantify the absolute abundance of each unique TCRbeta CDR3 rearrangement, sequence reads were collapsed and filtered. For each sample, productive Simpson clonality was calculated as the square root of Simpson's diversity index over productive rearrangements. The table comes from immuneACCESS by way of TCRdb, which keeps in-frame sequences with V and J called. Part of the clones is missing from these tables; in studies checked, under half for an unresolved V gene and the rest for unknown reasons. The DNA gave D and trimming, while V, J and clone size come from that table. In all, the sample holds tens of thousands of clones, and 65% to 90% of those were seen once. The ten largest clones take up around 6.9% of the sample.

CDR1 and CDR2, per the germline V gene (reference sequence), are LNHNV and YYDKDF. Unmatched junction bases come to 6, with V trimmed by 2 bases and J by 2 bases. CDR3 length: 16 amino acids, cysteine to phenylalanine. The read is trimmed to its CDR3 DNA, 48 bases read in frame from base 1. At one collaborating source in Seattle, patients were enrolled during active infection and were followed longitudinally through the course of disease. Each collaborating institution followed its own protocols to collect whole blood in K2EDTA tubes. For TCRbeta analysis, collaborators shipped samples as frozen whole blood, isolated PBMCs, or DNA extracted from either of those sample types.

This TCR came from a man aged 30-40 years with COVID-19, enrolled during active disease. The sequencing input was peripheral blood. The chain joins TRBV15 to TRBJ1-5; a stretch of 7 junction bases matches TRBD1. The CDR3 corresponds to CATSRTGDSGNQPQHF. The nucleotide sequence is TGTGCCACCAGCAGAACAGGGGATTCCGGCAATCAGCCCCAGCATTTT.